The T cell receptor beta chain under discussion was sequenced for a study of beta chain features in type 1 diabetes. Sorted CD4+ subsets: naive, central memory, regulatory, stem cell-like memory (CD45RO/CCR7/CD25/CD127/CD95/CD27 panel). Germline CDR1 SQVTM, CDR2 ANQGSEA. Trimming left V 4 bases short and J 1 base short, with 8 bases between. The CDR3 has 13 amino acids. Reverse transcribing all isolated RNA meant expressed TCRB transcripts were sequenced. The data were produced by immunoSEQ multiplex PCR, yet TCRdb's version contains in-frame clones alone and is incomplete. In the table there are hundreds of thousands of clones, approximately 12% of which are singletons.

The TCR was taken from a man younger than 35 in good health. The chain has TRBV29-1 and TRBJ1-3; D not resolved. The specimen was naive CD4+ T cells from blood. The CDR3, as DNA: TGCAGCGTTGGAGCCACTTCTGGAAACACCATATATTTT. The encoded protein is CSVGATSGNTIYF.